A single sample is the source of the 24 T cell receptor beta chains below, sequenced in a study of blood T cell repertoires in COVID-19. TCRdb's table, derived via immunoSEQ multiplex PCR, lists solely in-frame clones and lacks some. The sample yields some 150,000 clones, 87% seen once. Sample: peripheral blood. These TCRs come from a woman aged 45 to 65 with acute or convalescent COVID-19.

V and J are TRBV6-1 and TRBJ1-2, with unresolved D. Germline lookup yields CDR1 MNHNS and CDR2 SASEGT. Trimming took off 0 bases at V and 6 bases at J, with 5 bases between the two ends. The CDR3 is 12 amino acids. CDR3 protein: CASSEAGNGYTF. CDR3 nucleotide sequence: TGTGCCAGCAGTGAAGCCGGGAATGGCTACACCTTC.

This clone was observed once. This sequence joins TRBV11-2 and TRBJ2-2; 12 nucleotides match TRBD2. The CDR3 is 16 amino acids. J gave up 8 bases and V 2 bases, and 6 bases lay outside the gene matches. The germline V gene has CDR1 SGHAT and CDR2 FQNNGV. The CDR3 nucleotides are TGTGCCAGCAGCTTAAGACTAGCGGGGGCGGGTGGGGAGCTGTTTTTT. Translation gives CASSLRLAGAGGELFF.

The chain combines TRBV28 with TRBJ1-1, with D maybe TRBD1 (5 bases). V was cut by 6 bases and J by 10 bases, with 24 bases left in between. Germline V gives CDR1 MDHEN, CDR2 SYDVKM. The CDR3 spans 15 residues. As DNA, the CDR3 is TGTGCCAGCAGCCCTACGGTTGTGGGCGGTCAGGGAGCTTTCTTT. This translates into CASSPTVVGGQGAFF.

This chain links TRBV28 with TRBJ1-3, with 10 bases matching TRBD1. J was trimmed by 2 bases and V by 6 bases; bases with no gene match: 1. Germline CDR1 is MDHEN and CDR2 is SYDVKM. This CDR3 has 14 residues. The CDR3, as DNA: TGTGCCAGCAGGACAGGGGGCACTGGAAACACCATATATTTT. Amino acids: CASRTGGTGNTIYF.

The chain combines TRBV24-1 with TRBJ1-3; D perhaps matches TRBD1 (6 bases). The germline CDR1 and CDR2 sequences are KGHDR and SFDVKD. The CDR3 has 14 residues. V was trimmed by 7 bases and J by 6 bases, leaving 15 bases between them. CDR3 sequence: CATRAGTNQNTIYF. CDR3 nucleotide sequence: TGTGCCACCAGGGCCGGGACAAACCAAAACACCATATATTTT.

This rearrangement joins TRBV2 to TRBJ2-5; D unclear. V lost 6 bases to trimming and J lost 5 bases, with 7 bases between them. CDR3 length equals 11 residues. The germline CDR1 and CDR2 sequences are SNHLY and FYNNEI. The CDR3 reads CASSPRETQYF. The CDR3 bases are TGTGCCAGCAGCCCCAGGGAGACCCAGTACTTC.

DNA of the CDR3: TGTGCCTGGATCCAGGGTTACGGCTACACCTTC. The encoded protein is CAWIQGYGYTF. The V call is TRBV30, the J call TRBJ1-2; possibly TRBD1 for D (5 bases). The CDR3 length is 11 residues. V dropped 4 bases and J dropped 8 bases, with 11 bases sitting between them. Per the germline V gene, CDR1 is GTSNPN and CDR2 is SVGIG (reference sequence).

This clone was counted once. This chain links TRBV19 with TRBJ2-1; 7 bases match TRBD1. Per germline, CDR1 LNHDA and CDR2 SQIVND (reference sequence). CDR3 length equals 15 residues. Trimming removed 4 bases from V and 4 bases from J; junction bases left unmatched: 7. DNA of the CDR3: TGTGCCAGTAGTACCCCGGGACAGCGGTACAATGAGCAGTTCTTC. This codes for CASSTPGQRYNEQFF.

The V call is TRBV6-5, the J call TRBJ2-3, with D hard to call. Germline V lookup: CDR1 MNHEY, CDR2 SVGAGI. This CDR3 contains 15 residues. The germline V and J ends were trimmed by 2 bases and 0 bases, with 9 bases remaining between them. The CDR3 is CASSYRELSTDTQYF. In nucleotides, the CDR3 is TGTGCCAGCAGTTACAGAGAACTTAGCACAGATACGCAGTATTTT.

CDR3 DNA: TGTGCCAGCAGTCAAAGCTCAGATACGCAGTATTTT. Translating gives CASSQSSDTQYF. This chain uses TRBV6-2 or TRBV6-3 with TRBJ2-3, with D hard to call. The V gene's germline CDR1 is MNHEY and CDR2 SVGEGT. Trimming shortened V by 5 bases and J by 4 bases, and 7 bases separated the two germline ends. The CDR3 loop spans 12 amino acids.

CDR3 in amino acids: CASSIFLGGHLTEAFF. Written as DNA, the CDR3 is TGTGCCAGTAGTATTTTCTTAGGTGGACATCTCACTGAAGCTTTCTTT. The chain has TRBV19 and TRBJ1-1; possible D gene TRBD1, 5 bases. The CDR3 covers 16 residues. Trimming removed 3 bases at V and 4 bases at J, with 18 bases between. Germline V gene sequence: CDR1 LNHDA, CDR2 SQIVND (reference sequence).

This rearrangement joins TRBV3-1 (or the pseudogene TRBV3-2) to TRBJ2-3; unclear D gene. V lost 1 base and J lost 5, with 7 bases in between. CDR1 LGHDT and CDR2 YNNKEL come from the germline V gene (reference sequence). This CDR3 has 13 amino acids. CDR3 nucleotide sequence: TGTGCCAGCAGCCAAGTGGGCCGAGATACGCAGTATTTT. This encodes CASSQVGRDTQYF.

The chain uses TRBV11-2 and TRBJ1-6; perhaps TRBD1 as D (5 bases). Germline loops: CDR1 SGHAT, CDR2 FQNNGV. Trimming pared 7 bases from V and 7 bases from J, leaving 17 bases between. The CDR3 is made up of 15 amino acids. Written as DNA, the CDR3 is TGTGCCAGCACCCTCTCATGGGGGGGGAATTCACCCCTCCACTTT. As protein: CASTLSWGGNSPLHF.

V usage is TRBV11-3 and J usage is TRBJ2-7; 8 bases align to TRBD1. V shed 4 bases, J shed 2 bases, and the junction held 7 bases outside the gene matches. The CDR3 runs to 15 residues. Germline V lookup: CDR1 SGHNT, CDR2 YENEEA. The DNA for the CDR3 is TGTGCCAGCAGCTCAGCGACAGGGGCTACCTACGAGCAGTACTTC. The encoded protein is CASSSATGATYEQYF.

The chain joins TRBV27 to TRBJ2-7, with D hard to call. This CDR3 has 16 amino acids. Germline CDR1 reads MNHEY; CDR2 reads SMNVEV (reference sequence). V was pared by 0 bases and J by 0 bases, with 12 bases between. This chain's CDR3 is CASSLSMALNSYEQYF. The CDR3 nucleotides are TGTGCCAGCAGTTTATCGATGGCCCTGAACTCCTACGAGCAGTACTTC.

The chain joins TRBV10-1 to TRBJ1-1; maybe TRBD1 (6 bases). Germline assignment: CDR1 WNHNN and CDR2 SYGVQD (reference sequence). Between the trimmed V and J ends, which lost 5 bases and 0 bases, there was a span of 16 bases. The CDR3 is 16 residues long. The CDR3 DNA follows: TGCGCCAGCAGTAGATACCAAACAGGGTTGAACACTGAAGCTTTCTTT. Its translation: CASSRYQTGLNTEAFF.

The chain carries TRBV7-3 and TRBJ2-3; maybe TRBD2 (5 bases). Germline assignment: CDR1 SGHTA and CDR2 FQGTGA. Trimming pared 1 base from V and 1 base from J, leaving 9 bases between. This CDR3 is 15 amino acids long. CDR3 coding DNA: TGTGCCAGCAGCTTAAGTGGGAGTCGCACAGATACGCAGTATTTT. Residues: CASSLSGSRTDTQYF.

The chain is built from TRBV5-4 and TRBJ1-1; D is perhaps TRBD1 (5 bases). The CDR3 is made up of 15 amino acids. Trimming left V 0 bases short and J 11 bases short, with 20 bases between. Germline assignment: CDR1 SGHNT and CDR2 YYREEE (reference sequence). DNA for the CDR3: TGTGCCAGCAGCTTGGGACCACAGGCCCTCTCGATGGCTTTCTTT. Its protein product is CASSLGPQALSMAFF.

This clone appeared a single time. The rearrangement uses TRBV29-1 and TRBJ2-2; weak D call: TRBD1 (5 bases). Germline CDR1 is SQVTM and CDR2 is ANQGSEA. The ends were cut back, 5 bases at V and 8 bases at J, with 12 bases in the middle. The CDR3 totals 12 residues. CDR3 sequence: CSVSIGAGELFF. CDR3 sequence (DNA): TGCAGCGTTTCAATAGGGGCGGGGGAGCTGTTTTTT.

The gene calls are TRBV12-3 or TRBV12-4 and TRBJ2-7, with D maybe TRBD2 (5 bases). Trimming cost V 6 bases and J 6 bases, with 15 bases left between them. The CDR3 loop spans 13 amino acids. This CDR3 is CASSLLVSGEQYF. The DNA of the CDR3 is TGTGCCAGCAGCCTACTAGTCTCGGGCGAGCAGTACTTC.

The V and J genes are TRBV9 and TRBJ1-2; TRBD1 matches 8 bases. Germline values: CDR1 SGDLS, CDR2 YYNGEE. With V trimmed by 4 bases and J by 4 bases, 9 bases remained unmatched. The CDR3 covers 15 residues. The CDR3 bases are TGTGCCAGCAGCTACGGACAGGGAAATAGCTATGGCTACACCTTC. It is translated as CASSYGQGNSYGYTF.

The gene calls are TRBV7-3 and TRBJ1-3; tentatively, D is TRBD1 (5 bases). Germline assignment: CDR1 SGHTA and CDR2 FQGTGA. The CDR3 runs to 15 residues. Trimming pared 4 bases from V and 0 bases from J, leaving 10 bases between. The CDR3 reads CASSSPTVSGNTIYF. In DNA form, the CDR3 reads TGTGCCAGCAGCTCCCCGACAGTCTCTGGAAACACCATATATTTT.

The CDR3 loop is CASSQGANIQYF. The CDR3 DNA sequence: TGTGCCAGCAGCCAAGGGGCAAACATTCAGTACTTC. The V gene is TRBV7-8, the J gene TRBJ2-4; D might be TRBD1 (5 bases). Germline lookup yields CDR1 SGHVS and CDR2 FQNEAQ. The CDR3 contains 12 residues. The V gene lost 5 bases and the J gene lost 6 bases, with 8 bases spanning the gap.

In its sample, this clone was seen once. CDR3 amino acids: CASSFERGGRADTQYF. In nucleotides, the CDR3 is TGTGCCAGCAGCTTCGAGCGGGGGGGCAGGGCAGATACGCAGTATTTT. The chain employs TRBV11-3 and TRBJ2-3; the match to TRBD2 covers 10 bases. CDR1 is SGHNT, CDR2 YENEEA, per germline. This CDR3 spans 16 amino acids. The ends lost 3 bases at V and 4 bases at J; junction bases unmatched: 7.